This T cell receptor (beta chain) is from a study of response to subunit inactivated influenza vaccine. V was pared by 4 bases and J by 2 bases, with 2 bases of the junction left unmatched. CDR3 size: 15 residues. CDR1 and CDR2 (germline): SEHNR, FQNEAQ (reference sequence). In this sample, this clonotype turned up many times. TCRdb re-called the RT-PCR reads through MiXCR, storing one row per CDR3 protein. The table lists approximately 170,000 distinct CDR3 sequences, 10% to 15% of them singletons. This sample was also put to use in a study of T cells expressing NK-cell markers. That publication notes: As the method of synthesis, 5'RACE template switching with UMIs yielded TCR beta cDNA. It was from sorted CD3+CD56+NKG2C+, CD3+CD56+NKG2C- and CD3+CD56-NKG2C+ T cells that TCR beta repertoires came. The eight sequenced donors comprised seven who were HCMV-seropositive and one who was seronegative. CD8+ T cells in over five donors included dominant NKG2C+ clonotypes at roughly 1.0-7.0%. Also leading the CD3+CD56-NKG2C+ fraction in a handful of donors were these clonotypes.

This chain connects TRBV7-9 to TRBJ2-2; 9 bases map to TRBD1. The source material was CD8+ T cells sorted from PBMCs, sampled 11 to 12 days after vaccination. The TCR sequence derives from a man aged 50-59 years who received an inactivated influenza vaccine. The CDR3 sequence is CASSSTGGNTGELFF. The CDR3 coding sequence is TGTGCCAGCAGCTCTACAGGGGGCAACACCGGGGAGCTGTTTTTT.